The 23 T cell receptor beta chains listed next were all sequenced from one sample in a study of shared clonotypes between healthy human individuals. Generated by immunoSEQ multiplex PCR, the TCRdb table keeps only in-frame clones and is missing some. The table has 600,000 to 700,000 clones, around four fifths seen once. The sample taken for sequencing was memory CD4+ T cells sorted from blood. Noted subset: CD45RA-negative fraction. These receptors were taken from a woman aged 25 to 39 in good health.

CDR3 loop: CASSSRFSEQYF. CDR3 DNA sequence: TGTGCCAGTAGTTCAAGGTTTAGCGAGCAGTACTTC. The chain couples TRBV19 to TRBJ2-7; D is unresolved. Trimming removed 5 bases from V and 6 bases from J, with 11 bases in between. Germline assignment: CDR1 LNHDA and CDR2 SQIVND (reference sequence). CDR3 length: 12 amino acids.

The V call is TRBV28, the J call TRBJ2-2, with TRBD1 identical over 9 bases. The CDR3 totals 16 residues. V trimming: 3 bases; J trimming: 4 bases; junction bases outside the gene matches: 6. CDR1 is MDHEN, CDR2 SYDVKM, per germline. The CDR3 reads CASSLNRGRPTGELFF. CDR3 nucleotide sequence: TGTGCCAGCAGTTTGAACAGGGGGCGACCCACCGGGGAGCTGTTTTTT.

CDR3 residues: CASSLARTSGSLHEQYF. The CDR3 DNA sequence: TGTGCCAGCAGCTTGGCAAGGACTAGCGGGAGTCTCCACGAGCAGTACTTC. V gene TRBV5-6 combines with J gene TRBJ2-7; TRBD2 matches at 13 bases. V gave up 0 bases and J gave up 5 bases; unmatched junction bases: 8. CDR1 and CDR2 (germline): SGHDT, YYEEEE. The CDR3 spans 17 residues. Together with reference TRBV5-6 and TRBJ2-7, the CDR3 gives the full variable domain: DAGVTQSPTHLIKTRGQQVTLRCSPKSGHDTVSWYQQALGQGPQFIFQYYEEEERQRGNFPDRFSGHQFPNYSSELNVNALLLGDSALYLCASSLARTSGSLHEQYFGPGTRLTVT.

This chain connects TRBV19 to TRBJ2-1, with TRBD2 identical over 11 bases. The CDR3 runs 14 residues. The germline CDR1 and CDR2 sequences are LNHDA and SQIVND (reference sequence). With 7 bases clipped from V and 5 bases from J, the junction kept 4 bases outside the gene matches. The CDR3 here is CASKWGLADNEQFF. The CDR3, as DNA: TGTGCCAGTAAATGGGGACTAGCGGACAATGAGCAGTTCTTC.

The CDR3 DNA follows: TGTGCCAGCAGTGAAGTAGGGGAATCCTATGGCTACACCTTC. This sequence encodes CASSEVGESYGYTF. V usage is TRBV6-1 and J usage is TRBJ1-2, with a possible D match to TRBD1 (5 bases). CDR1 MNHNS and CDR2 SASEGT come from the germline V gene. Trimming removed 1 base at V and 4 bases at J, with 10 bases between. The CDR3 consists of 14 residues.

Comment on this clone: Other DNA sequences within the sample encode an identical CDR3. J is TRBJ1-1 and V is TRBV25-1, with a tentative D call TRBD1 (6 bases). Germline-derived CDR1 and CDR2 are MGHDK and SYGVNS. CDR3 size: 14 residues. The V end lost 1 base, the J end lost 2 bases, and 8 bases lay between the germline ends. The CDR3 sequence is CASSEWTENTEAFF. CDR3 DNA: TGTGCCAGCAGTGAATGGACAGAAAACACTGAAGCTTTCTTT.

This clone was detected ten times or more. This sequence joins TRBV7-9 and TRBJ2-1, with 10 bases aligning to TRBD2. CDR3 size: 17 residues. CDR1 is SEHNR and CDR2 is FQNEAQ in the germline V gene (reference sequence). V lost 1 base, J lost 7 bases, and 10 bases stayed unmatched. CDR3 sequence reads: CASSLVRSGRAKNEQFF. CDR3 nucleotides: TGTGCCAGCAGCTTAGTTCGGAGCGGGAGGGCGAAAAATGAGCAGTTCTTC.

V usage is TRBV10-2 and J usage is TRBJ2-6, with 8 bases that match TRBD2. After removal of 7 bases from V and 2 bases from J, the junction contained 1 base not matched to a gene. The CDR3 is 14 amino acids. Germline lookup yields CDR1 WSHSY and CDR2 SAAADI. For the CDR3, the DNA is TGCGCCAGCACAGCGGGAGCTGGGGCCAACGTCCTGACTTTC. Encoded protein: CASTAGAGANVLTF.

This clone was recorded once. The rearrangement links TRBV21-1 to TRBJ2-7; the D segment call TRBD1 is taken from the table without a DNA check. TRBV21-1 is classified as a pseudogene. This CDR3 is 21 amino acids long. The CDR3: CASSKVQHYHTSGQRTYEQYF. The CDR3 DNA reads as TGTGCCAGCAGCAAAGTCCAACATTATCATACGTCGGGACAGCGGACCTACGAGCAGTACTTC.

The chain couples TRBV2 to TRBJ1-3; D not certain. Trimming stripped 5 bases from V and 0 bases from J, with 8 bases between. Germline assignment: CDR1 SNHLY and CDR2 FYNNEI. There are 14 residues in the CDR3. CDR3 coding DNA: TGTGCCAGCAGTTCGGGGTTCTCTGGAAACACCATATATTTT. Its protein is CASSSGFSGNTIYF.

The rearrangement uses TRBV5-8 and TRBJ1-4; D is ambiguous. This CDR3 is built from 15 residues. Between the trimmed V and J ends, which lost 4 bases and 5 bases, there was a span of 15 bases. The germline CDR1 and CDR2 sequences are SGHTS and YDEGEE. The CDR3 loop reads CASSPRAQRNEKLFF. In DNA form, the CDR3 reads TGTGCCAGCAGCCCTCGGGCACAGAGGAATGAAAAACTGTTTTTT.

CDR3 DNA sequence: TGTGCCAGCAGCTTGGGACTAGCGGGATTGGAGACCCAGTACTTC. Its protein product is CASSLGLAGLETQYF. The chain has TRBV5-8 and TRBJ2-5; 11 bases agree with TRBD2. After removal of 0 bases from V and 5 bases from J, the junction contained 3 bases not matched to a gene. CDR3 length: 15 amino acids. Germline assignment: CDR1 SGHTS and CDR2 YDEGEE.

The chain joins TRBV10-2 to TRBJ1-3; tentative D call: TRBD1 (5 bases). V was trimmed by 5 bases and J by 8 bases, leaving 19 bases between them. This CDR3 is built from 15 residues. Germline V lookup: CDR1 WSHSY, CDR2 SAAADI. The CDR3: CASSRPGTSQDTIYF. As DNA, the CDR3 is TGCGCCAGCAGTCGACCCGGGACCTCCCAGGACACCATATATTTT.

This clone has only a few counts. CDR3 loop: CSVGLYTEAFF. Here the CDR3 DNA reads TGCAGCGTTGGTTTGTACACTGAAGCTTTCTTT. The rearrangement uses TRBV29-1 and TRBJ1-1; D is ambiguous. Germline lookup yields CDR1 SQVTM and CDR2 ANQGSEA. CDR3 length equals 11 residues. Trimming removed 4 bases at V and 3 bases at J, with 6 bases between.

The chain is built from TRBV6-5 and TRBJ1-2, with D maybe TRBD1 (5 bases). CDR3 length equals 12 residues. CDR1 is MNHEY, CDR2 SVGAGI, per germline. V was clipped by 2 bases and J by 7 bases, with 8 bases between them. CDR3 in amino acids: CASSYRGGGYTF. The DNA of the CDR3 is TGTGCCAGCAGTTACAGGGGAGGTGGCTACACCTTC.

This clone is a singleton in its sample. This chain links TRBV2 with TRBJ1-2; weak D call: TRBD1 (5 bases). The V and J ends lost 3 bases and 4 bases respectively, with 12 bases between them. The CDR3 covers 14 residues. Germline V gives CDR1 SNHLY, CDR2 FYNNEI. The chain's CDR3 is CASSDSRDPYGYTF. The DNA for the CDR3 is TGTGCCAGCAGTGATTCGCGGGACCCCTATGGCTACACCTTC.

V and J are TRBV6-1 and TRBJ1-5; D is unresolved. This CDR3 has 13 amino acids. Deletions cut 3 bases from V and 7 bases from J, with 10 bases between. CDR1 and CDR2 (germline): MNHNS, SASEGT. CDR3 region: CASSEIREQPQHF. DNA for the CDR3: TGTGCCAGCAGTGAGATCCGAGAACAGCCCCAGCATTTT.

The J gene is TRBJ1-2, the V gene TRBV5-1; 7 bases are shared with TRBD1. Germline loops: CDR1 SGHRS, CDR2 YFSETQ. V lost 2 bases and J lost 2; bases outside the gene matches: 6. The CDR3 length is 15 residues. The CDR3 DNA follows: TGCGCCAGCAGCTTAGGGACAGATCTAAACTATGGCTACACCTTC. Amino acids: CASSLGTDLNYGYTF.

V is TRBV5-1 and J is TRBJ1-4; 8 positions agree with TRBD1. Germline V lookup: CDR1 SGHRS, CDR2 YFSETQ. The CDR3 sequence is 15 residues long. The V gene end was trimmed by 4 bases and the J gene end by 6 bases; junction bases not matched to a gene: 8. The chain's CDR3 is CASSGPGGADEKLFF. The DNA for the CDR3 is TGCGCCAGCAGCGGGCCAGGGGGCGCGGATGAAAAACTGTTTTTT.

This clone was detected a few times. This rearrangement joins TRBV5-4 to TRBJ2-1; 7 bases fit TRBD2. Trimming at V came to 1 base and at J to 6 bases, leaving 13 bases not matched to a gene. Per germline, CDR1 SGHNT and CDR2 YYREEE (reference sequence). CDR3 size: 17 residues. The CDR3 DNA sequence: TGTGCCAGCAGCTTGCCCCCTGACTGGGGAGGGTTCAATGAGCAGTTCTTC. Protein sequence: CASSLPPDWGGFNEQFF.

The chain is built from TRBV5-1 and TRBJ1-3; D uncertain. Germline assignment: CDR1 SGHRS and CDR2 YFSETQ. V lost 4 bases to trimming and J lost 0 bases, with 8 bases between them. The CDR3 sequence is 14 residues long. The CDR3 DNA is TGCGCCAGCAGCCACGGGAGCTCTGGAAACACCATATATTTT. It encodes CASSHGSSGNTIYF.

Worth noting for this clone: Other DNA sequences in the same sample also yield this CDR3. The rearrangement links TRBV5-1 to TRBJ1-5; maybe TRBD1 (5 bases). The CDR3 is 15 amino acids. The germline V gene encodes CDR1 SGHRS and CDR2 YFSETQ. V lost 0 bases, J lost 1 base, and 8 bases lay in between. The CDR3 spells CASSLGEGSNQPQHF. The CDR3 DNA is TGCGCCAGCAGCTTGGGAGAGGGGAGCAATCAGCCCCAGCATTTT. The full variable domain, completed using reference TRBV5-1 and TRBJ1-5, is KAGVTQTPRYLIKTRGQQVTLSCSPISGHRSVSWYQQTPGQGLQFLFEYFSETQRNKGNFPGRFSGRQFSNSRSEMNVSTLELGDSALYLCASSLGEGSNQPQHFGDGTRLSIL.

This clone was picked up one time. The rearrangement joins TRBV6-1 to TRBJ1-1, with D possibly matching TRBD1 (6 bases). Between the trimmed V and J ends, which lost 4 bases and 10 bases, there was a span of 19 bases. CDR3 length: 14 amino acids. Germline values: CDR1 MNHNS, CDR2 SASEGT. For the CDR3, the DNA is TGTGCCAGCAGTGGAGGAGGGGGGGATCTAAGAGCTTTCTTT. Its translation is CASSGGGGDLRAFF.